These T cell receptor beta chains were read from a single sample in a study of T cell responses to AZD1222 COVID-19 vaccine. Generated by immunoSEQ multiplex PCR, the TCRdb table keeps only in-frame clones and is missing some. The sample gives about 180,000 clones, 90% to 95% of which show up once; 0.8% to 1.3% is in the top ten. The material sequenced was peripheral blood, taken 28 days after the second dose of the MenACWY control vaccine. The receptor source for this set is an adult who received the MenACWY meningococcal vaccine as a control. CDR3s include the opening cysteine and the closing phenylalanine or tryptophan. A D gene is named only where the DNA matches it firmly. Clone sizes are given selectively: once, few, many, or a class where the clone is expanded.

j_gene | v_gene | abundance | d_gene | CDR3aa | CDR3nt
TRBJ1-1 | TRBV18 | . | . | CASSPSSLGSNTEAFF | TGTGCCAGCTCTCCCTCGAGCCTAGGGTCGAACACTGAAGCTTTCTTT
TRBJ1-4 | TRBV4-1 | . | . | CASSQEGAATNEKLFF | TGCGCCAGCAGCCAAGAGGGAGCTGCAACTAATGAAAAACTGTTTTTT
TRBJ2-3 | TRBV5-1 | once | . | CASSLVQRRNADTQYF | TGCGCCAGCAGCTTGGTACAGCGCCGGAACGCCGATACGCAGTATTTT
TRBJ2-7 | TRBV7-8 | . | TRBD1 | CASSFPPGTADSYEQYF | TGTGCCAGCAGCTTCCCCCCCGGGACAGCGGATTCCTACGAGCAGTACTTC
TRBJ1-5 | TRBV19 | . | . | CASSPQQGSQPQHF | TGTGCCAGTAGTCCCCAACAGGGATCCCAGCCCCAGCATTTT
TRBJ2-3 | TRBV6-4 | . | . | CASSASVGADTQYF | TGTGCCAGCAGTGCTAGTGTTGGCGCAGATACGCAGTATTTT
TRBJ1-1 | TRBV27 | . | . | CASRGFTGTEAFF | TGTGCCAGCAGAGGTTTTACGGGTACTGAAGCTTTCTTT
TRBJ1-1 | TRBV2 | . | . | CASTREPEAFF | TGTGCCAGCACCAGGGAACCTGAAGCTTTCTTT
TRBJ1-2 | TRBV28 | . | TRBD1 | CASRGQGSYGYTF | TGTGCCAGCAGGGGACAGGGGTCTTATGGCTACACCTTC
TRBJ2-3 | TRBV3-1/TRBV3-2 | . | . | CASSQAGRRATDTQYF | TGTGCCAGCAGCCAAGCGGGACGCCGTGCCACAGATACGCAGTATTTT
TRBJ2-3 | TRBV30 | . | . | CAWSVGGVADTQYF | TGTGCCTGGAGTGTAGGAGGGGTGGCAGATACGCAGTATTTT
TRBJ2-2 | TRBV11-3 | . | . | CASSLTGLNTGELFF | TGTGCCAGCAGCCTGACAGGATTGAACACCGGGGAGCTGTTTTTT
TRBJ1-6 | TRBV6-5 | . | . | CASSFDRILHF | TGTGCCAGCTCCTTTGACAGAATCCTCCACTTT
TRBJ1-4 | TRBV27 | . | . | CASSPRGEKLFF | TGTGCCAGCAGTCCCCGAGGGGAAAAACTGTTTTTT
TRBJ2-3 | TRBV24-1 | . | . | CATSDDRDTQYF | TGTGCCACCAGTGATGACAGAGATACGCAGTATTTT
TRBJ2-7 | TRBV6-5 | . | . | CASTKTVSYEQYF | TGTGCCAGCACGAAGACAGTCTCCTACGAGCAGTACTTC
TRBJ1-3 | TRBV5-1 | . | . | CASSSTGPASGNTIYF | TGCGCCAGCAGCTCCACCGGACCGGCGTCCGGAAACACCATATATTTT
TRBJ1-5 | TRBV7-2 | . | TRBD1 | CASSLDRRNQPQHF | TGTGCCAGCAGTCTGGACAGGCGAAATCAGCCCCAGCATTTT
TRBJ1-2 | TRBV5-6 | few | . | CASSLRRRVGGAGYTF | TGTGCCAGCAGCTTGAGGCGGCGAGTCGGGGGGGCTGGCTACACCTTC
TRBJ1-5 | TRBV7-8 | . | . | CASSLKASNQPQHF | TGTGCCAGCAGCTTGAAGGCTAGCAATCAGCCCCAGCATTTT
TRBJ1-2 | TRBV24-1 | . | . | CATSDSNYGYTF | TGTGCCACCAGTGACTCGAACTATGGCTACACCTTC
TRBJ2-1 | TRBV6-2/TRBV6-3 | once | TRBD2 | CASSYLLAGEQFF | TGTGCCAGCAGTTACTTGCTAGCGGGGGAGCAGTTCTTC
TRBJ2-3 | TRBV28 | . | . | CASSFSGDTQYF | TGTGCCAGCAGTTTCTCGGGGGATACGCAGTATTTT
TRBJ2-7 | TRBV7-9 | . | . | CASGLGGSYEQYF | TGTGCCAGCGGCCTTGGCGGCTCCTACGAGCAGTACTTC
TRBJ2-7 | TRBV3-1/TRBV3-2 | . | TRBD1 | CASSLRQGGEQYF | TGTGCCAGCAGCCTCCGACAGGGTGGGGAGCAGTACTTC
TRBJ1-5 | TRBV19 | . | TRBD1 | CASSEQGVRRYQPQHF | TGTGCCAGTAGTGAACAGGGGGTAAGGCGTTATCAGCCCCAGCATTTT
TRBJ2-7 | TRBV7-6 | . | . | CASSPGVWSSYEQYF | TGTGCCAGCAGCCCCGGCGTATGGAGCTCCTACGAGCAGTACTTC
TRBJ1-1 | TRBV30 | . | . | CAQNRGSNTEAFF | TGTGCCCAGAACCGGGGATCGAACACTGAAGCTTTCTTT